The rows below give T cell receptor beta chains drawn from one sample of a study of T cells in narcolepsy. Produced via immunoSEQ multiplex PCR; TCRdb's table is partial and in-frame only. The table shows approximately 25,000 clones, with roughly two thirds occurring only once. Sequenced sample: memory (CD45RA-) CD4+ T cells from blood. The receptors here all came from a human donor in good health. Both conserved end residues are part of each CDR3. Each record gives: J gene, D gene, clone size, CDR3 length, V gene, CDR3 DNA, CDR3 protein. A D gene is named only where the DNA matches it firmly. Expanded clones are given a class, and other clones once, few, many or no size at all.

j_call: TRBJ1-2
d_call: TRBD1
clone_size: -
cdr3_length: 16
v_call: TRBV5-6
cdr3_nt: TGTGCCAGCAGCTTGGGCAGGACAGGGAGCAACTATGGCTACACCTTC
cdr3_aa: CASSLGRTGSNYGYTF

j_call: TRBJ1-4
d_call: TRBD1
clone_size: -
cdr3_length: 15
v_call: TRBV2
cdr3_nt: TGTGCCAGCAGTGACAGGGGGACCTATAATGAAAAACTGTTTTTT
cdr3_aa: CASSDRGTYNEKLFF

j_call: TRBJ2-1
d_call: -
clone_size: few
cdr3_length: 14
v_call: TRBV11-1
cdr3_nt: TGTGCCAGCAGCTTACGAAGCTCCTACAATGAGCAGTTCTTC
cdr3_aa: CASSLRSSYNEQFF

j_call: TRBJ2-1
d_call: TRBD2
clone_size: -
cdr3_length: 14
v_call: TRBV10-1
cdr3_nt: TGCGCCAGCAGTGGCGGGACTACCGACGGGGAGCAGTTCTTC
cdr3_aa: CASSGGTTDGEQFF

j_call: TRBJ2-2
d_call: -
clone_size: few
cdr3_length: 14
v_call: TRBV11-2
cdr3_nt: TGTGCCAGCAGCTTATCCGTGAACACCGGGGAGCTGTTTTTT
cdr3_aa: CASSLSVNTGELFF

j_call: TRBJ2-7
d_call: TRBD2
clone_size: few
cdr3_length: 16
v_call: TRBV5-1
cdr3_nt: TGCGCCAGCAGCCCGGGAGGGTCAGGCGGGCCTAGGCGGCAGTACTTC
cdr3_aa: CASSPGGSGGPRRQYF

j_call: TRBJ1-1
d_call: -
clone_size: few
cdr3_length: 13
v_call: TRBV29-1
cdr3_nt: TGCAGCGGTACCAGAAAGATGAACACTGAAGCTTTCTTT
cdr3_aa: CSGTRKMNTEAFF

j_call: TRBJ1-2
d_call: -
clone_size: few
cdr3_length: 13
v_call: TRBV5-1
cdr3_nt: TGCGCCAGCAGCCAGGACGGGCTCTATGGCTACACCTTC
cdr3_aa: CASSQDGLYGYTF

j_call: TRBJ2-3
d_call: -
clone_size: -
cdr3_length: 14
v_call: TRBV15
cdr3_nt: TGTGCCACCAGCATCGGAGGATCCACAGATACGCAGTATTTT
cdr3_aa: CATSIGGSTDTQYF

j_call: TRBJ1-2
d_call: TRBD1
clone_size: -
cdr3_length: 15
v_call: TRBV15
cdr3_nt: TGTGCCACCAGCAGCGGGACAGGGGGGAACTATGGCTACACCTTC
cdr3_aa: CATSSGTGGNYGYTF

j_call: TRBJ1-3
d_call: -
clone_size: -
cdr3_length: 16
v_call: TRBV6-1
cdr3_nt: TGTGCCAGCAGTGCAAGGGTGGGGGGCTCTGGAAACACCATATATTTT
cdr3_aa: CASSARVGGSGNTIYF

j_call: TRBJ2-1
d_call: TRBD2
clone_size: few
cdr3_length: 15
v_call: TRBV11-2
cdr3_nt: TGTGCCAGCAGCTTTGCCGCGGGAGCGGTCAATGAGCAGTTCTTC
cdr3_aa: CASSFAAGAVNEQFF

j_call: TRBJ2-1
d_call: -
clone_size: -
cdr3_length: 15
v_call: TRBV2
cdr3_nt: TGTGCCAGCAGGGCTACAAGTGGGTGGTCCAATGAGCAGTTCTTC
cdr3_aa: CASRATSGWSNEQFF

j_call: TRBJ1-6
d_call: -
clone_size: -
cdr3_length: 15
v_call: TRBV2
cdr3_nt: TGTGCCAGCCGGCAGGCAAGCTCCTATAATTCACCCCTCCACTTT
cdr3_aa: CASRQASSYNSPLHF

j_call: TRBJ2-3
d_call: -
clone_size: -
cdr3_length: 11
v_call: TRBV30
cdr3_nt: TGTGCCTGGAGTTCCACAGATACGCAGTATTTT
cdr3_aa: CAWSSTDTQYF

j_call: TRBJ1-5
d_call: TRBD1
clone_size: few
cdr3_length: 14
v_call: TRBV5-1
cdr3_nt: TGCGCCAGCAGCTTGGAGTCAGGGGGCCAGCCCCAGCATTTT
cdr3_aa: CASSLESGGQPQHF

j_call: TRBJ2-3
d_call: -
clone_size: few
cdr3_length: 15
v_call: TRBV9
cdr3_nt: TGTGCCAGCAGCCTAGCGACAGGCGGCACAGATACGCAGTATTTT
cdr3_aa: CASSLATGGTDTQYF

j_call: TRBJ1-1
d_call: -
clone_size: -
cdr3_length: 14
v_call: TRBV27
cdr3_nt: TGTGCCAGCAGTTTCGACCGATTGAACACTGAAGCTTTCTTT
cdr3_aa: CASSFDRLNTEAFF

j_call: TRBJ2-2
d_call: -
clone_size: -
cdr3_length: 13
v_call: TRBV6-1
cdr3_nt: TGTGCCAGCAGCATGACGAACACCGGGGAGCTGTTTTTT
cdr3_aa: CASSMTNTGELFF

j_call: TRBJ1-6
d_call: -
clone_size: -
cdr3_length: 15
v_call: TRBV9
cdr3_nt: TGTGCCAGCAGCTCTCGCGGGGCTACGGATTCACCCCTCCACTTT
cdr3_aa: CASSSRGATDSPLHF

j_call: TRBJ1-5
d_call: -
clone_size: few
cdr3_length: 12
v_call: TRBV2
cdr3_nt: TGTGCCAGCAGCCGGATCTATTCGCCCCAGCATTTT
cdr3_aa: CASSRIYSPQHF

j_call: TRBJ1-1
d_call: TRBD1
clone_size: -
cdr3_length: 15
v_call: TRBV28
cdr3_nt: TGTGCCAGCAGTAAGCCGGGACAGGGGAACACTGAAGCTTTCTTT
cdr3_aa: CASSKPGQGNTEAFF

j_call: TRBJ2-3
d_call: TRBD2
clone_size: -
cdr3_length: 15
v_call: TRBV19
cdr3_nt: TGTGCCAGTAGGGCGGGACTAGCGGGGACAGATACGCAGTATTTT
cdr3_aa: CASRAGLAGTDTQYF

j_call: TRBJ2-1
d_call: -
clone_size: once
cdr3_length: 13
v_call: TRBV2
cdr3_nt: TGTGCCAGCAGTTCAACCCAGGGGGGTGAGCAGTTCTTC
cdr3_aa: CASSSTQGGEQFF

j_call: TRBJ2-1
d_call: -
clone_size: -
cdr3_length: 13
v_call: TRBV7-9
cdr3_nt: TGTGCCAGCAGCAGGGACATTCGCCCTTGGGGGTTCTTC
cdr3_aa: CASSRDIRPWGFF

j_call: TRBJ2-2
d_call: -
clone_size: -
cdr3_length: 14
v_call: TRBV5-1
cdr3_nt: TGCGCCAGCCGGAGATCAATTAACACCGGGGAGCTGTTTTTT
cdr3_aa: CASRRSINTGELFF

j_call: TRBJ2-3
d_call: TRBD1
clone_size: -
cdr3_length: 15
v_call: TRBV7-3
cdr3_nt: TGTGCCAGCAGCCCAGAAGGGACAGGGACAGATACGCAGTATTTT
cdr3_aa: CASSPEGTGTDTQYF

j_call: TRBJ1-2
d_call: -
clone_size: -
cdr3_length: 15
v_call: TRBV6-6
cdr3_nt: TGTGCCAGCAGCTTCCCTGGGGGCGTTGACTATGGCTACACCTTC
cdr3_aa: CASSFPGGVDYGYTF

j_call: TRBJ1-2
d_call: -
clone_size: once
cdr3_length: 13
v_call: TRBV7-8
cdr3_nt: TGTGCCAGCAGCTCAGGACAGAACTATGGCTACACCTTC
cdr3_aa: CASSSGQNYGYTF

j_call: TRBJ1-1
d_call: TRBD1
clone_size: once
cdr3_length: 14
v_call: TRBV9
cdr3_nt: TGTGCCAGCAGCTTCTCCGGGACAGGGGGCGAAGCTTTCTTT
cdr3_aa: CASSFSGTGGEAFF

j_call: TRBJ1-6
d_call: -
clone_size: -
cdr3_length: 14
v_call: TRBV6-1
cdr3_nt: TGTGCCACCCGAGGCGGGGGTGATAGTTCACCCCTCCACTTT
cdr3_aa: CATRGGGDSSPLHF

j_call: TRBJ2-6
d_call: -
clone_size: -
cdr3_length: 16
v_call: TRBV2
cdr3_nt: TGTGCCAGCAGTGGGCGGCAGCCCGCTGGGGCCAACGTCCTGACTTTC
cdr3_aa: CASSGRQPAGANVLTF

j_call: TRBJ2-1
d_call: TRBD2
clone_size: -
cdr3_length: 16
v_call: TRBV5-1
cdr3_nt: TGCGCCAGCAGCTTTCTAGCGGGCCGAGATTACAATGAGCAGTTCTTC
cdr3_aa: CASSFLAGRDYNEQFF

j_call: TRBJ1-5
d_call: -
clone_size: once
cdr3_length: 14
v_call: TRBV2
cdr3_nt: TGTGCCAGCAGTGAAGCAGCGCAGGAGCAGCCCCAGCATTTT
cdr3_aa: CASSEAAQEQPQHF

j_call: TRBJ2-3
d_call: -
clone_size: -
cdr3_length: 14
v_call: TRBV5-1
cdr3_nt: TGCGCCAGCAGCTTGGCGGGACCCACAGATACGCAGTATTTT
cdr3_aa: CASSLAGPTDTQYF

j_call: TRBJ2-3
d_call: -
clone_size: -
cdr3_length: 12
v_call: TRBV7-2
cdr3_nt: TGTGCCAGCAGCCCGAGGGGGGATACGCAGTATTTT
cdr3_aa: CASSPRGDTQYF

j_call: TRBJ1-5
d_call: -
clone_size: -
cdr3_length: 13
v_call: TRBV19
cdr3_nt: TGTGCCAGTAGTTTTCCATCGGGTCAGCCCCAGCATTTT
cdr3_aa: CASSFPSGQPQHF

j_call: TRBJ2-3
d_call: -
clone_size: -
cdr3_length: 13
v_call: TRBV27
cdr3_nt: TGTGCCAGCAGGCGCACGGGGACAGATACGCAGTATTTT
cdr3_aa: CASRRTGTDTQYF

j_call: TRBJ2-2
d_call: -
clone_size: -
cdr3_length: 12
v_call: TRBV29-1
cdr3_nt: TGCAGCGTTGCACAAACCGCCGGGGAGCTGTTTTTT
cdr3_aa: CSVAQTAGELFF

j_call: TRBJ1-3
d_call: TRBD1
clone_size: -
cdr3_length: 16
v_call: TRBV23-1
cdr3_nt: TGCGCCAGCAGTCAATCTAGGGGGACAGGGACAAACACCATATATTTT
cdr3_aa: CASSQSRGTGTNTIYF

j_call: TRBJ2-1
d_call: -
clone_size: -
cdr3_length: 16
v_call: TRBV7-9
cdr3_nt: TGTGCCAGCAGCTCAACCGGGACAAATACCTACAATGAGCAGTTCTTC
cdr3_aa: CASSSTGTNTYNEQFF

j_call: TRBJ1-1
d_call: -
clone_size: -
cdr3_length: 13
v_call: TRBV30
cdr3_nt: TGTGCCCAGACCCTTACAGGGAACACTGAAGCTTTCTTT
cdr3_aa: CAQTLTGNTEAFF

j_call: TRBJ2-3
d_call: -
clone_size: -
cdr3_length: 12
v_call: TRBV7-2
cdr3_nt: TGTGCCAGCAGCCTTCGTCAAGATACGCAGTATTTT
cdr3_aa: CASSLRQDTQYF

j_call: TRBJ1-2
d_call: -
clone_size: once
cdr3_length: 12
v_call: TRBV2
cdr3_nt: TGTGCCAGCAGTCAGCGGACAGATGGCTACACCTTC
cdr3_aa: CASSQRTDGYTF

j_call: TRBJ2-7
d_call: TRBD2
clone_size: few
cdr3_length: 15
v_call: TRBV7-8
cdr3_nt: TGTGCCAGCAGGGAGGCGACTACCCGGGGGGGGGAGCAGTACTTC
cdr3_aa: CASREATTRGGEQYF

j_call: TRBJ1-3
d_call: -
clone_size: -
cdr3_length: 14
v_call: TRBV11-1
cdr3_nt: TGTGCCAGCAGCTTAACAGTCTCTGGAAACACCATATATTTT
cdr3_aa: CASSLTVSGNTIYF

j_call: TRBJ2-1
d_call: TRBD2
clone_size: few
cdr3_length: 18
v_call: TRBV2
cdr3_nt: TGTGCCAGCAGTGGGGCTAGCGGGAGGGCTCGCTCCTACAATGAGCAGTTCTTC
cdr3_aa: CASSGASGRARSYNEQFF

j_call: TRBJ2-5
d_call: TRBD2
clone_size: -
cdr3_length: 17
v_call: TRBV29-1
cdr3_nt: TGCAGCGTTGAAGGTTGGGGGGACCGGGGAGCGGGGAGGACCCAGTACTTC
cdr3_aa: CSVEGWGDRGAGRTQYF

j_call: TRBJ1-1
d_call: TRBD1
clone_size: -
cdr3_length: 13
v_call: TRBV29-1
cdr3_nt: TGCAGCGTTTGGACAGGGGCGGGGGATAAAGCTTTCTTT
cdr3_aa: CSVWTGAGDKAFF

j_call: TRBJ2-1
d_call: TRBD2
clone_size: -
cdr3_length: 17
v_call: TRBV11-2
cdr3_nt: TGTGCCAGCAGCTTAGACACCGGGACTAGCGGGAGACATGAGCAGTTCTTC
cdr3_aa: CASSLDTGTSGRHEQFF

j_call: TRBJ1-6
d_call: -
clone_size: -
cdr3_length: 13
v_call: TRBV7-3
cdr3_nt: TGTGCCAGCAGCGAAAGCCTTAATTCACCCCTCCACTTT
cdr3_aa: CASSESLNSPLHF